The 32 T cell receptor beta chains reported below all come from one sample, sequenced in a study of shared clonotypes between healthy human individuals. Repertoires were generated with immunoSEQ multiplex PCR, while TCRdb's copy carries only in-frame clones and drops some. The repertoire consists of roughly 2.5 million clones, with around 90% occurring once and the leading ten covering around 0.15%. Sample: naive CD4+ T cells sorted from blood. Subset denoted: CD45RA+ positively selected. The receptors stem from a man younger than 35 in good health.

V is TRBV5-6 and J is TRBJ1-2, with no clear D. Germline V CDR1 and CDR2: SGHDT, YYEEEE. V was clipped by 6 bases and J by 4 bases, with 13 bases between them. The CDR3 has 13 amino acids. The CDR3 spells CASTPGAGYGYTF. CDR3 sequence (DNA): TGTGCCAGCACCCCGGGTGCGGGCTATGGCTACACCTTC.

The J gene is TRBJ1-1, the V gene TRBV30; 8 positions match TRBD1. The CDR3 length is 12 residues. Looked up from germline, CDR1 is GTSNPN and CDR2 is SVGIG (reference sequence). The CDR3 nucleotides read TGTGCGCGGACAGGGAGGAACACTGAAGCTTTCTTT. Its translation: CARTGRNTEAFF.

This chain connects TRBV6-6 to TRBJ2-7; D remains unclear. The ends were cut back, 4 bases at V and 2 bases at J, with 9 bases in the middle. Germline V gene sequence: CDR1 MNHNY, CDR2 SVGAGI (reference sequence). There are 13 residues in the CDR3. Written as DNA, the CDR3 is TGTGCCAGCAGTTTAACAGTCCCCTACGAGCAGTACTTC. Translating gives CASSLTVPYEQYF.

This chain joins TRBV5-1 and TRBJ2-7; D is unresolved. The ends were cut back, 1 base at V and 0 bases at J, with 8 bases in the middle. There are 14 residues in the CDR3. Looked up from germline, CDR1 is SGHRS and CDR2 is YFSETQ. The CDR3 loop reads CASSLSSPSYEQYF. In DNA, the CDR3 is TGCGCCAGCAGCTTGAGCAGTCCCTCCTACGAGCAGTACTTC.

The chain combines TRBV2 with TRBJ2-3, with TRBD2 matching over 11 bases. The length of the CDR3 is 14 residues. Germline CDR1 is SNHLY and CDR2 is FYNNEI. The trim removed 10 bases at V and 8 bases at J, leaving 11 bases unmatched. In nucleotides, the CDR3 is TGTGCCACCTCCTCTAGCGGGGGGTCGGGTACGCAGTATTTT. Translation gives CATSSSGGSGTQYF.

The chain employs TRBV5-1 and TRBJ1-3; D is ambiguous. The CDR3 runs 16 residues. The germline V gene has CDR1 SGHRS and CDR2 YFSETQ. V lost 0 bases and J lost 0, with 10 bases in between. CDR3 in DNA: TGCGCCAGCAGCTTGGAACAACTGGGCTCTGGAAACACCATATATTTT. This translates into CASSLEQLGSGNTIYF.

The CDR3 nucleotides are TGTGCCAGCAGCTTAGGGGGACAGGAGGGCGGCTACACCTTC. Its protein product is CASSLGGQEGGYTF. The chain is built from TRBV7-6 and TRBJ1-2; 8 bases agree with TRBD1. Germline CDR1 SGHVS, CDR2 FNYEAQ. With V trimmed by 1 base and J by 8 bases, 6 bases remained unmatched. This CDR3 comprises 14 residues.

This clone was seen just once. CDR3 bases: TGTGCCAGCAGTTTTCGGTGGGCCAATGAGCAGTTCTTC. Amino acid sequence: CASSFRWANEQFF. This chain uses TRBV27 with TRBJ2-1, with unresolved D. Trimming shortened V by 3 bases and J by 6 bases, and 9 bases separated the two germline ends. The CDR3 covers 13 residues. The germline CDR1 and CDR2 sequences are MNHEY and SMNVEV (reference sequence).

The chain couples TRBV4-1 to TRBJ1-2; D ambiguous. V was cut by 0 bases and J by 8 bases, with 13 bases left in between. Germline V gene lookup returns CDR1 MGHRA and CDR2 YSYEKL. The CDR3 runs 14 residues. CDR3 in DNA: TGCGCCAGCAGCCAAGAGGCGGAGAAGTCGGGCTACACCTTC. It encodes CASSQEAEKSGYTF.

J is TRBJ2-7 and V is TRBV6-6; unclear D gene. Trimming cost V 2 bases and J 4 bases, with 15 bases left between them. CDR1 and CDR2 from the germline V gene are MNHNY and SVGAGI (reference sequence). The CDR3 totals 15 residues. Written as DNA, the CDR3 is TGTGCCAGCAGTTACGGGTCTACGAGGTCATACGAGCAGTACTTC. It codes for CASSYGSTRSYEQYF.

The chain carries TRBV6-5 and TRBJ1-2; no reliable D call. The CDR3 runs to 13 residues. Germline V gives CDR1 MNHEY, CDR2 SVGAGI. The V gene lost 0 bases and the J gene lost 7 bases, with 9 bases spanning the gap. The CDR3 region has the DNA TGTGCCAGCAGTTACTCGAACACGGCTGGCTACACCTTC. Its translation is CASSYSNTAGYTF.

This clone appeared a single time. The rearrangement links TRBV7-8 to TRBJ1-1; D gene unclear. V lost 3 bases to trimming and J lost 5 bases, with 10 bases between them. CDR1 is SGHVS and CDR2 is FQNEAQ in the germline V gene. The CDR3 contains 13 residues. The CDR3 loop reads CASSLPENTEAFF. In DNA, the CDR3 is TGTGCCAGCAGCTTGCCTGAGAATACTGAAGCTTTCTTT.

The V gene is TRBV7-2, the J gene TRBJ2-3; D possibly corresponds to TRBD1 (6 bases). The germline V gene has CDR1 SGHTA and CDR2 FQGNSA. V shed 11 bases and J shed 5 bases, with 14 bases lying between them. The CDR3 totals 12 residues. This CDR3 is CALRGSGDTQYF. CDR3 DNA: TGTGCCTTAAGGGGGTCGGGAGATACGCAGTATTTT.

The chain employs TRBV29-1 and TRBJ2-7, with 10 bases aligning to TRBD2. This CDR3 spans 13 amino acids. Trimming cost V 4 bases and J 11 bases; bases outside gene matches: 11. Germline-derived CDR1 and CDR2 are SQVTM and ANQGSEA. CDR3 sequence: CSVVSGLAMFEYF. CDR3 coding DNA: TGCAGCGTTGTGTCGGGACTAGCGATGTTTGAGTACTTC.

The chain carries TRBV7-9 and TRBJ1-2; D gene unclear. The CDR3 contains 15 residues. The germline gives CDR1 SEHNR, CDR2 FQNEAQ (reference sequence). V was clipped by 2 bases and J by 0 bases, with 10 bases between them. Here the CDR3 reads CASSLQEGPNYGYTF. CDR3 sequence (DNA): TGTGCCAGCAGCTTACAGGAGGGCCCTAACTATGGCTACACCTTC.

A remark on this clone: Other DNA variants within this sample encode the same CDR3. The CDR3 nucleotides are TGCGCCAGCAGTTTAGCGGGAGGGTTCACAGATACGCAGTATTTT. Translated, it gives CASSLAGGFTDTQYF. V usage is TRBV5-1 and J usage is TRBJ2-3; TRBD2 matches 11 bases. CDR1 and CDR2 from the germline V gene are SGHRS and YFSETQ. CDR3 length: 15 residues. V shed 5 bases and J 2 bases; nucleotides not matched to a gene: 4.

Written as DNA, the CDR3 is TGTGCCAGCAGTGTCCCACAGGGTCAAGTAACCGGGGAGCTGTTTTTT. Protein: CASSVPQGQVTGELFF. The chain combines TRBV2 with TRBJ2-2; a weak D match, TRBD1 (6 bases). The CDR3 totals 16 residues. Germline-derived CDR1 and CDR2 are SNHLY and FYNNEI. Trimming shortened V by 4 bases and J by 5 bases, and 17 bases separated the two germline ends.

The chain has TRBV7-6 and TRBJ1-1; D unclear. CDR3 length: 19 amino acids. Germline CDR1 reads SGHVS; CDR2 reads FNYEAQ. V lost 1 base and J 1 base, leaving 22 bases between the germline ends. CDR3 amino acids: CASSLEFGFSQDGNTEAFF. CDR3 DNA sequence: TGTGCCAGCAGCTTAGAATTCGGGTTTAGTCAGGATGGGAACACTGAAGCTTTCTTT.

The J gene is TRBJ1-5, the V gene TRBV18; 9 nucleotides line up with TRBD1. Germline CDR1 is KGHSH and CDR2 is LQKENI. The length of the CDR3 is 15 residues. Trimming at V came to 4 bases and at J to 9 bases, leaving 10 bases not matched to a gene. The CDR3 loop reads CASSRSTGGGGPQHF. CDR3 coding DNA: TGTGCCAGCTCACGGTCGACAGGGGGAGGGGGGCCCCAGCATTTT. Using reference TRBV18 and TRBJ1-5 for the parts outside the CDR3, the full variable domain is NAGVMQNPRHLVRRRGQEARLRCSPMKGHSHVYWYRQLPEEGLKFMVYLQKENIIDESGMPKERFSAEFPKEGPSILRIQQVVRGDSAAYFCASSRSTGGGGPQHFGDGTRLSIL.

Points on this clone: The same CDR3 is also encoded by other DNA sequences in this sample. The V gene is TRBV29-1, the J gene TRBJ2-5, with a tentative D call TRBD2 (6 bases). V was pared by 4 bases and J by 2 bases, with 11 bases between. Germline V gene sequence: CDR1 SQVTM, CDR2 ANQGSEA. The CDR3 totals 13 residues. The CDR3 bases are TGCAGCGTTGTGGGACTGCTTCAAGAGACCCAGTACTTC. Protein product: CSVVGLLQETQYF.

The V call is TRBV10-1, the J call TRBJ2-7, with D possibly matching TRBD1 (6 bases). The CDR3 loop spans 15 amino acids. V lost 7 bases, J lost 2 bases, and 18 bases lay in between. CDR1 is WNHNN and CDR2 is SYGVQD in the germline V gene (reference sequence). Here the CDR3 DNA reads TGCGCCAGCAAGGGAAAGTCGGGACACACCTACGAGCAGTACTTC. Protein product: CASKGKSGHTYEQYF.

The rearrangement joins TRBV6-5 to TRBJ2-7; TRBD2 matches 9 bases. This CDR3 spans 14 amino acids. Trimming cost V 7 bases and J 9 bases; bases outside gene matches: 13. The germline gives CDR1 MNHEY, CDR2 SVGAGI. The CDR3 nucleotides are TGTGCCAGCAACCGGGGTAGCGGGAGCGAGGGGCAGTACTTC. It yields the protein CASNRGSGSEGQYF.

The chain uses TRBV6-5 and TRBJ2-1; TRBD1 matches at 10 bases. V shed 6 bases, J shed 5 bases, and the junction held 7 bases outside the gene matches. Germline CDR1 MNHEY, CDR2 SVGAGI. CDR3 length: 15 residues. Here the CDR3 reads CASRGAGQGNNEQFF. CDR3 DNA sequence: TGTGCCAGCAGGGGAGCGGGACAGGGGAACAATGAGCAGTTCTTC.

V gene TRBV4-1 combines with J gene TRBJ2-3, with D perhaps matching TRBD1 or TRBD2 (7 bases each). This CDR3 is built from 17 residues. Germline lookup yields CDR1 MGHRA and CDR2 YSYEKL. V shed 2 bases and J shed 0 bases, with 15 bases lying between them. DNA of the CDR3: TGCGCCAGCAGCCAAAGGGGGCCCGGGGGGAGCACAGATACGCAGTATTTT. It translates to CASSQRGPGGSTDTQYF.

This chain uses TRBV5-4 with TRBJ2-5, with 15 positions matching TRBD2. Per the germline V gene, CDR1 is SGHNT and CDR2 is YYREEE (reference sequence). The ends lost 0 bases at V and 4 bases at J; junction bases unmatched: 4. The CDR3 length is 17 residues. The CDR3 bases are TGTGCCAGCAGCTTGGCGGGACTAGCGGGGGGTGGAGAGACCCAGTACTTC. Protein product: CASSLAGLAGGGETQYF.

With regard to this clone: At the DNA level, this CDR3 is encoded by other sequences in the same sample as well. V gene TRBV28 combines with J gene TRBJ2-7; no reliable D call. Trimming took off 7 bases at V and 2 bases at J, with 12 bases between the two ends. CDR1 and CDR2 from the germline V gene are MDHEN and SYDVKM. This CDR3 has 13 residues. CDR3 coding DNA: TGTGCCAGCACCCGAGACACCCCCTACGAGCAGTACTTC. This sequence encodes CASTRDTPYEQYF.

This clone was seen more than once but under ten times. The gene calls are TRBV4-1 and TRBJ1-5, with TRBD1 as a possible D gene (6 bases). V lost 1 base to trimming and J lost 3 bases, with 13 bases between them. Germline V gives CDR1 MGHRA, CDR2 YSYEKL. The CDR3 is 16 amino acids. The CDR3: CASSQGQANVNQPQHF. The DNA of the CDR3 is TGCGCCAGCAGCCAAGGACAGGCTAACGTCAATCAGCCCCAGCATTTT.

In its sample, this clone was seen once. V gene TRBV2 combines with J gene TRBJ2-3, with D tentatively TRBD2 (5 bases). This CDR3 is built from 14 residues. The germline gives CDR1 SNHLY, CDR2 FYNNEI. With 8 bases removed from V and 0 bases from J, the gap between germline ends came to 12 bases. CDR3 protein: CASGESSSTDTQYF. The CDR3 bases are TGTGCCAGCGGGGAGAGTTCTAGCACAGATACGCAGTATTTT.

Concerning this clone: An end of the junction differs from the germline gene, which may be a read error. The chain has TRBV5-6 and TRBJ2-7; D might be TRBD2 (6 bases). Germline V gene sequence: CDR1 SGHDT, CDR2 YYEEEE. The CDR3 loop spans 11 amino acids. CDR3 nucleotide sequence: TGTGCCAGCAGCTTAGGAGGGGATAACCACTTC. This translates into CASSLGGDNHF.

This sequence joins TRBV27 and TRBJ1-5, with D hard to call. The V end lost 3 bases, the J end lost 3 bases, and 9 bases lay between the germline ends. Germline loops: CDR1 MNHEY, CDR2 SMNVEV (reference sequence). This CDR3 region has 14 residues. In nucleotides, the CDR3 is TGTGCCAGCAGTTTCGGGCCTTTCAATCAGCCCCAGCATTTT. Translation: CASSFGPFNQPQHF.

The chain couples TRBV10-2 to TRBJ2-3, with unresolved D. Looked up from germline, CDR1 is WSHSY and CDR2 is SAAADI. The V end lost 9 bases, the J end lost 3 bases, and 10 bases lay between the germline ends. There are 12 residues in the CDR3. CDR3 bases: TGCGCCAGTGGTCGGGCAACAGATACGCAGTATTTT. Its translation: CASGRATDTQYF.

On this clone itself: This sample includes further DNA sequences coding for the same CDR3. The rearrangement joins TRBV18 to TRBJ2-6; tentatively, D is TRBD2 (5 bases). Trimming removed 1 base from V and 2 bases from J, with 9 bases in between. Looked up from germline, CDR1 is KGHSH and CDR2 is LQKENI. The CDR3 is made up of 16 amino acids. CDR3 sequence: CASSPLSGTGANVLTF. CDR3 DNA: TGTGCCAGCTCACCACTATCGGGAACTGGGGCCAACGTCCTGACTTTC.